This T cell receptor (beta chain) was captured in a study of cytomegalovirus exposure and HLA in healthy donors. Background on the study: Approximately 81% of 398 genotyped donors fell in the Caucasian-associated ancestry cluster.

The PCR ran on 60 Vbeta and 13 Jbeta primers. Here immunoSEQ multiplex PCR was the method, and the copy in TCRdb shows in-frame clones only, minus some. This sample's table has some 200,000 clones. Worth noting for this clone: The antigen is undetermined.

Points from the study as a whole: Reports indicate that TCR beta sequences accurately predicted the HLA-A and HLA-B alleles of most subjects. Among donors in an Asian-associated ancestry cluster, a later analysis reportedly found fewer N-insertions than the roughly 610-donor mean. In a later analysis, TCR beta V- and J-gene trimming was associated with a missense DCLRE1C variant.

The sample taken for sequencing was PBMCs. This TCR derives from a boy younger than 18 in good health and CMV-seronegative.

The DNA for the CDR3 is TGTGCCAGCAGCTCCCGGGACAGAGAAGAGACCCAGTACTTC. This translates into CASSSRDREETQYF. The chain carries TRBV7-9 and TRBJ2-5, with 7 bases aligning to TRBD1. Per the germline V gene, CDR1 is SEHNR and CDR2 is FQNEAQ (reference sequence). The CDR3 spans 14 residues. Trimming at V came to 4 bases and at J to 3 bases, leaving 5 bases not matched to a gene.